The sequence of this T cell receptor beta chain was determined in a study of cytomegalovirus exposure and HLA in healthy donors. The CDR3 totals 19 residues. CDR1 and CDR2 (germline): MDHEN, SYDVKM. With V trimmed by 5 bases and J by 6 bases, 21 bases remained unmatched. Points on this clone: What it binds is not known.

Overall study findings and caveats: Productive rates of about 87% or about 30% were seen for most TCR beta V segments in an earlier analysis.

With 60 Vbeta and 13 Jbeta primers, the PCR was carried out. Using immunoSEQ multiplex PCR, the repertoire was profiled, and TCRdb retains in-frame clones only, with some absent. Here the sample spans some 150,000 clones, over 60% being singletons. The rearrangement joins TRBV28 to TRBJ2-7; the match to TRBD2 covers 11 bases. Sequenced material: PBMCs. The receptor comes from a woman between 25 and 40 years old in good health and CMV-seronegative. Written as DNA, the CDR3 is TGTGCCAGCAGTCCTTGGCGGGACAGTAGCGGGAGGGCCTCGGTCGAGCAGTACTTC. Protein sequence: CASSPWRDSSGRASVEQYF. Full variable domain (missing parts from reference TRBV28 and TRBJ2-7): DVKVTQSSRYLVKRTGEKVFLECVQDMDHENMFWYRQDPGLGLRLIYFSYDVKMKEKGDIPEGYSVSREKKERFSLILESASTNQTSMYLCASSPWRDSSGRASVEQYFGPGTRLTVT.